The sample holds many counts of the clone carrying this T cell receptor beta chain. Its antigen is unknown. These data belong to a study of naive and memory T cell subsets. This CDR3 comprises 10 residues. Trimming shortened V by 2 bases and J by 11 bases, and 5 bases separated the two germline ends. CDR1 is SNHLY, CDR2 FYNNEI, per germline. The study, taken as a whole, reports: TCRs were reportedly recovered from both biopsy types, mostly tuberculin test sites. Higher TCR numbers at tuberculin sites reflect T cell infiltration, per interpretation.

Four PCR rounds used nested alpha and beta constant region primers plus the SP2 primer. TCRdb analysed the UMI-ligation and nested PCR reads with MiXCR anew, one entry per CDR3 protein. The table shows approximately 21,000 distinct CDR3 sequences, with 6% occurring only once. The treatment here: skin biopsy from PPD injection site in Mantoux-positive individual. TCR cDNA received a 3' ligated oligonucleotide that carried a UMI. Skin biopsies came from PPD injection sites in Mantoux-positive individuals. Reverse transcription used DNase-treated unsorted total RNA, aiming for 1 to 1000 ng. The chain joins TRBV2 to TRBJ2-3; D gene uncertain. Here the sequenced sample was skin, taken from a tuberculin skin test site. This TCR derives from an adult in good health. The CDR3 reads CASSEIRQYF. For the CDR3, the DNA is TGTGCCAGCAGTGAAATCCGGCAGTATTTT. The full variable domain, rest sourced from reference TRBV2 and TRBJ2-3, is EPEVTQTPSHQVTQMGQEVILRCVPISNHLYFYWYRQILGQKVEFLVSFYNNEISEKSEIFDDQFSVERPDGSNFTLKIRSTKLEDSAMYFCASSEIRQYFGPGTRLTVL.